The 18 T cell receptor beta chains below come from one sample, sequenced in a study of cytomegalovirus exposure and HLA in healthy donors. PCR was performed using 60 Vbeta and 13 Jbeta primers. TCRdb's copy holds only in-frame clones and misses some; the assay was immunoSEQ multiplex PCR. The sample has some 140,000 clones; more than 75% are singletons. The sample taken for sequencing was PBMCs. These receptors all come from a female donor in good health and CMV-seronegative.

This clone was counted only a few times. The chain recombines TRBV28 with TRBJ1-1, with D unresolved. The CDR3 is 12 amino acids. V dropped 6 bases and J dropped 4 bases, with 9 bases sitting between them. Per the germline V gene, CDR1 is MDHEN and CDR2 is SYDVKM. CDR3 sequence reads: CASRLRGTEAFF. For the CDR3, the DNA is TGTGCCAGCAGGCTCCGGGGCACTGAAGCTTTCTTT. The complete variable domain, with remaining parts taken from reference TRBV28 and TRBJ1-1, reads DVKVTQSSRYLVKRTGEKVFLECVQDMDHENMFWYRQDPGLGLRLIYFSYDVKMKEKGDIPEGYSVSREKKERFSLILESASTNQTSMYLCASRLRGTEAFFGQGTRLTVV.

The chain has TRBV4-1 and TRBJ2-1; 9 bases are shared with TRBD1. V was clipped by 5 bases and J by 3 bases; unmatched bases: 20. CDR1 MGHRA and CDR2 YSYEKL come from the germline V gene. The CDR3 totals 20 residues. The CDR3 is CASSGQGDSGTGFYYNEQFF. CDR3 nucleotide sequence: TGCGCCAGCAGCGGACAAGGGGACTCCGGGACAGGGTTTTACTACAATGAGCAGTTCTTC.

The gene calls are TRBV5-1 and TRBJ2-3; D may be TRBD2 (7 bases). Germline CDR1 and CDR2: SGHRS and YFSETQ. The CDR3 spans 16 residues. The V gene lost 3 bases and the J gene lost 2 bases, with 16 bases spanning the gap. CDR3: CASSSRGGGDTDTQYF. CDR3 DNA: TGCGCCAGCAGCTCCAGGGGTGGGGGGGACACAGATACGCAGTATTTT.

The chain combines TRBV30 with TRBJ1-2; 9 bases map to TRBD1. Germline trimming cut 5 bases from V and 7 bases from J; bases unmatched to any gene: 8. In germline, CDR1 is GTSNPN, CDR2 SVGIG (reference sequence). The CDR3 is made up of 13 amino acids. CDR3 nucleotide sequence: TGTGCCTGGCTCGAACAGGGGGCAGGTGGCTACACCTTC. It specifies CAWLEQGAGGYTF.

The J gene is TRBJ1-5, the V gene TRBV28; D unclear. This CDR3 is 14 amino acids long. Germline loops: CDR1 MDHEN, CDR2 SYDVKM. The V gene lost 5 bases and the J gene lost 2 bases, with 10 bases spanning the gap. The CDR3 protein is CASSPIQRNQPQHF. As DNA, the CDR3 is TGTGCCAGCAGTCCAATACAACGCAATCAGCCCCAGCATTTT.

This chain uses TRBV5-8 with TRBJ2-7; possible D gene TRBD2, 6 bases. With 2 bases removed from V and 0 bases from J, the gap between germline ends came to 9 bases. Per the germline V gene, CDR1 is SGHTS and CDR2 is YDEGEE. The CDR3 length is 14 residues. CDR3 coding DNA: TGTGCCAGCAGCTTTGGGACTCCCTCCTACGAGCAGTACTTC. It is translated as CASSFGTPSYEQYF.

This clone was counted a few times. The rearrangement uses TRBV18 and TRBJ2-7; 10 bases map to TRBD2. J was trimmed by 6 bases and V by 5 bases; bases with no gene match: 16. The CDR3 runs 17 residues. From germline, CDR1 is KGHSH and CDR2 LQKENI. The CDR3 protein is CASSSLKREGIGREQYF. CDR3 coding DNA: TGTGCCAGCTCATCCTTAAAGCGGGAGGGTATAGGACGCGAGCAGTACTTC.

The CDR3 spells CASSVRSSGANVLTF. CDR3 DNA: TGTGCCAGCAGCGTTAGAAGCTCTGGGGCCAACGTCCTGACTTTC. This chain links TRBV9 with TRBJ2-6; no reliable D call. This CDR3 comprises 15 residues. Trimming stripped 2 bases from V and 0 bases from J, with 6 bases between. Germline CDR1 reads SGDLS; CDR2 reads YYNGEE.

The genes are TRBV20-1 and TRBJ2-5, with TRBD1 as a possible D gene (5 bases). CDR3 length equals 11 residues. V was trimmed by 7 bases and J by 1 base, leaving 7 bases between them. Germline V lookup: CDR1 DFQATT, CDR2 SNEGSKA (reference sequence). CDR3 region: CSGQGQETQYF. CDR3 DNA sequence: TGCAGTGGGCAGGGCCAAGAGACCCAGTACTTC.

This chain links TRBV5-1 with TRBJ1-2; TRBD1 aligns across 7 bases. The germline V gene encodes CDR1 SGHRS and CDR2 YFSETQ. The CDR3 covers 15 residues. V lost 4 bases and J lost 2; bases outside the gene matches: 8. CDR3: CASSPATGLNYGYTF. The CDR3, as DNA: TGCGCCAGCAGCCCAGCGACAGGGTTGAACTATGGCTACACCTTC. The variable domain in full, with the rest retrieved from reference TRBV5-1 and TRBJ1-2, is KAGVTQTPRYLIKTRGQQVTLSCSPISGHRSVSWYQQTPGQGLQFLFEYFSETQRNKGNFPGRFSGRQFSNSRSEMNVSTLELGDSALYLCASSPATGLNYGYTFGSGTRLTVV.

This chain connects TRBV5-6 to TRBJ2-2; no definite D call. Trimming cost V 4 bases and J 0 bases, with 16 bases left between them. The CDR3 is 17 residues long. Germline CDR1 SGHDT, CDR2 YYEEEE. CDR3 protein: CASSRRWSAANTGELFF. CDR3 nucleotide sequence: TGTGCCAGCAGCCGCCGTTGGAGCGCAGCGAACACCGGGGAGCTGTTTTTT. Filled out from reference TRBV5-6 and TRBJ2-2, the complete variable domain reads DAGVTQSPTHLIKTRGQQVTLRCSPKSGHDTVSWYQQALGQGPQFIFQYYEEEERQRGNFPDRFSGHQFPNYSSELNVNALLLGDSALYLCASSRRWSAANTGELFFGEGSRLTVL.

V usage is TRBV27 and J usage is TRBJ1-2; D remains unclear. V lost 2 bases to trimming and J lost 8 bases, with 15 bases between them. Germline lookup yields CDR1 MNHEY and CDR2 SMNVEV (reference sequence). The CDR3 loop spans 14 amino acids. CDR3 loop: CASSLAARFSGYTF. The CDR3 DNA follows: TGTGCCAGCAGTTTAGCCGCGAGGTTCAGCGGCTACACCTTC.

The chain couples TRBV5-4 to TRBJ2-5; 11 bases fit TRBD2. Germline lookup yields CDR1 SGHNT and CDR2 YYREEE (reference sequence). This CDR3 has 15 residues. J was trimmed by 4 bases and V by 5 bases; bases with no gene match: 7. This CDR3 is CASSLVAGGRETQYF. The CDR3 DNA is TGTGCCAGCAGTCTTGTAGCGGGAGGGCGAGAGACCCAGTACTTC.

The J gene is TRBJ2-3, the V gene TRBV2; 12 bases fit TRBD2. CDR3 size: 16 residues. In germline, CDR1 is SNHLY, CDR2 FYNNEI. Unmatched junction bases numbered 10, after V lost 6 bases and J lost 6 bases. The CDR3 spells CASSLRLAGALDTQYF. DNA of the CDR3: TGTGCCAGCAGCCTCCGACTAGCGGGGGCCCTCGATACGCAGTATTTT.

This clone was picked up a small number of times. The chain carries TRBV5-4 and TRBJ1-3; D is unclear. The length of the CDR3 is 15 residues. V was trimmed by 3 bases and J by 0 bases, leaving 10 bases between them. Per the germline V gene, CDR1 is SGHNT and CDR2 is YYREEE (reference sequence). CDR3 region: CASSWGANSGNTIYF. In DNA, the CDR3 is TGTGCCAGCAGCTGGGGAGCAAACTCTGGAAACACCATATATTTT. The full variable domain, its missing parts supplied by reference TRBV5-4 and TRBJ1-3, is ETGVTQSPTHLIKTRGQQVTLRCSSQSGHNTVSWYQQALGQGPQFIFQYYREEENGRGNFPPRFSGLQFPNYSSELNVNALELDDSALYLCASSWGANSGNTIYFGEGSWLTVV.

Only a few counts were recorded for this clone. J is TRBJ2-6 and V is TRBV28; tentatively, D is TRBD1 (6 bases). Germline assignment: CDR1 MDHEN and CDR2 SYDVKM. The germline V and J ends were trimmed by 6 bases and 2 bases, with 11 bases remaining between them. The CDR3 has 15 amino acids. CDR3 DNA: TGTGCCAGCAGCCATCGGACAGCTGGGGCCAACGTCCTGACTTTC. Residues: CASSHRTAGANVLTF.

CDR3 loop: CASSSGLASADTQYF. In nucleotides, the CDR3 is TGTGCCAGCAGCTCCGGACTAGCGAGCGCAGATACGCAGTATTTT. The chain employs TRBV7-9 and TRBJ2-3; 9 bases agree with TRBD2. Germline lookup yields CDR1 SEHNR and CDR2 FQNEAQ (reference sequence). The CDR3 has 15 amino acids. Germline trimming cut 4 bases from V and 4 bases from J; bases unmatched to any gene: 6.

This chain connects TRBV5-6 to TRBJ2-1, with 7 nucleotides matching TRBD2. Germline CDR1 SGHDT, CDR2 YYEEEE. The CDR3 is 14 amino acids. The V gene end was trimmed by 4 bases and the J gene end by 0 bases; junction bases not matched to a gene: 1. The CDR3 sequence is CASSGGGSYNEQFF. CDR3 sequence (DNA): TGTGCCAGCAGCGGGGGGGGCTCCTACAATGAGCAGTTCTTC.